This record looks at one TCR beta chain sequence and its context. There is no known antigen for this receptor. No base qualities exist here, and no much larger clone lies one base off it. The patients had resection in Japan or China between the mid-2010s and the late 2010s. Two lung cancer pathologists independently reviewed H&E slides to confirm the histologic diagnosis of every case. The AllPrep DNA/RNA FFPE Kit was used to isolate DNA from FFPE tissue. Using the immunoSEQ hsTCRbeta Kit, TCR beta CDR3 regions were sequenced from DNA. For the original study's pipeline: TCR sequencing data were analysed with the ImmunoSEQ Analyzer. T cell clonality was defined as 1 minus Pielou's evenness computed on productive rearrangements. The inverse Simpson index, applied to productive templates, was used to measure T cell diversity. T cell density was TCR beta template counts normalized to usable DNA, estimated by amplifying and sequencing housekeeping genes. Two-sided Kruskal-Wallis tests were used to compare TCR metrics between histologic stages. TCRdb carries this immuneACCESS record with in-frame sequences only. Its versions omit some clonotypes, under half of them owing to an unresolved V gene in the studies checked, with the rest unexplained. The D gene and trimming were derived from the DNA, and the V and J assignments and clone size from that table. The sample has over 4,500 clones on record, 75% to 80% of them singletons. Jointly, the top ten make up less than 30% of the sample.

This sample is drawn from a study of immune evolution from preneoplasia to lung adenocarcinoma (dated by TCRdb to 2020 to 2023). Concerning the study at large: The study combined immune gene expression, TCR sequencing and multiplex immunofluorescence to profile immune contexture across lung adenocarcinoma precursors and invasive adenocarcinoma. Resected precursor lesions (AAH, AIS, MIA) and invasive adenocarcinomas were compared with paired morphologically normal lung tissue. The sample size depended on which specimens were available, not on a prior power calculation. The immune data were integrated with whole exome sequencing and methylation data from the same cohort of nodules. The overall cohort was made up of around 57 patients with pulmonary nodules who had surgical resection. TCR sequencing data came from 51 patients. It was reported in the study that 100 or so samples were used for TCR sequencing. POLYSOLVER was used to infer Class I HLA alleles from exome data, while LOHHLA was used to detect allele-specific HLA loss. Broad study findings and their caveats: Normal lung had the highest top T cell clone frequencies, which appeared to decline progressively from AAH through AIS, MIA and invasive adenocarcinoma. Because all patients were from Japan and China, applicability to Western populations was uncertain. The highest clonality was observed in normal lung, whereas higher T cell density and diversity but lower clonality appeared to be present in later-stage lesions. The findings reflected association rather than direct causation, and larger cohorts with long-term follow-up and longitudinal biopsies were considered necessary.

This receptor was taken from a person in their 60s with lung adenocarcinoma. Sequencing was done on a sample of FFPE normal lung tissue adjacent to the tumor.

The CDR3 loop reads CASSLGQGEVIQYF. The nucleotides read TGTGCCAGCAGCTTGGGACAGGGGGAGGTCATTCAGTACTTC. The V gene is TRBV7-9 and the J gene is TRBJ2-4; TRBD1 agrees with 11 junctional bases. The cysteine opens and the phenylalanine closes a CDR3 of 14 amino acids. The DNA shown is the 42-base CDR3, in frame from base 1. CDR1 SEHNR and CDR2 FQNEAQ were looked up in the germline V gene (reference sequence). For this chain, trimming is 3 bases at the V end and 9 bases at the J end, and the number of junction bases without a gene match is 4.